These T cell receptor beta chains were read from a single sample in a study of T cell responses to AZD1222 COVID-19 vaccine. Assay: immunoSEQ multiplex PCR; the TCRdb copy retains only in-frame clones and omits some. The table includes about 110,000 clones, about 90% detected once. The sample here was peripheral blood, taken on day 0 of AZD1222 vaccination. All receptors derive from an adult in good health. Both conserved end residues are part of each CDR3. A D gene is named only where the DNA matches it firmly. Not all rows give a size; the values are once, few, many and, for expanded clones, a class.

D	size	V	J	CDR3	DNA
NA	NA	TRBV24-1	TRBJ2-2	CATSDLPRALGTGELFF	TGTGCCACCAGTGATTTGCCCAGGGCCCTAGGAACCGGGGAGCTGTTTTTT
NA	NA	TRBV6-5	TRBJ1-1	CASSSRRENTEAFF	TGTGCCAGCAGTTCGCGGAGGGAGAACACTGAAGCTTTCTTT
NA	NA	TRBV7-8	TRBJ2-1	CASSSQNRISYNEQFF	TGTGCCAGCAGCTCCCAGAATCGTATTTCCTACAATGAGCAGTTCTTC
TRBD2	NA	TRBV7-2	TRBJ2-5	CASSLAGGGQETQYF	TGTGCCAGCAGCTTAGCGGGCGGGGGACAAGAGACCCAGTACTTC
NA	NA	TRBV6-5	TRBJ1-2	CASSYSTGPNYGYTF	TGTGCCAGCAGTTACTCGACGGGGCCTAACTATGGCTACACCTTC
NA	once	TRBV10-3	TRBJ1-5	CAIGDRNQPQHF	TGTGCCATCGGTGACAGGAATCAGCCCCAGCATTTT
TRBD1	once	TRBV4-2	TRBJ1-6	CASSRSRTGGNSPLHF	TGTGCCAGCAGCCGAAGTAGGACAGGGGGAAATTCACCCCTCCACTTT
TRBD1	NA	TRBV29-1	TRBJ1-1	CSARTGASWGYGEAFF	TGCAGCGCCCGGACAGGGGCCTCATGGGGGTATGGTGAAGCTTTCTTT
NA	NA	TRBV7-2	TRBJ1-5	CASSARQDYQPQHF	TGTGCCAGCAGCGCCCGACAGGACTATCAGCCCCAGCATTTT
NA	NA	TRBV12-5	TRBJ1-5	CASGRSPDRDSNQPQHF	TGTGCTAGTGGGAGATCACCGGACAGAGATAGCAATCAGCCCCAGCATTTT
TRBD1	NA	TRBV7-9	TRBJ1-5	CASSPDRGINQPQHF	TGTGCCAGCAGCCCCGACAGGGGTATCAATCAGCCCCAGCATTTT
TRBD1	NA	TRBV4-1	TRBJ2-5	CASSQETGIRGETQYF	TGCGCCAGCAGCCAAGAGACAGGGATTAGAGGGGAGACCCAGTACTTC
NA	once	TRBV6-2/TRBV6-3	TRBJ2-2	CASSSYTGELFF	TGTGCCAGCAGCAGTTACACCGGGGAGCTGTTTTTT
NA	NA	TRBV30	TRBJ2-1	CACRSYNEQFF	TGTGCCTGCCGCTCCTACAATGAGCAGTTCTTC
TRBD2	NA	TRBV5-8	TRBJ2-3	CASSFRLAGSTDTQYF	TGTGCCAGCAGCTTTAGACTAGCGGGAAGCACAGATACGCAGTATTTT
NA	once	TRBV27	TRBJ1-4	CASRQGSFSGEKLFF	TGTGCCAGCAGGCAGGGCAGTTTTTCAGGTGAAAAACTGTTTTTT
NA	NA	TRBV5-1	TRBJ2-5	CASSREETQYF	TGCGCCAGCAGCCGGGAAGAGACCCAGTACTTC
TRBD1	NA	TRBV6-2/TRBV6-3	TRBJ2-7	CASSQGQSSYEQYF	TGTGCCAGCAGCCAGGGACAGTCCAGCTACGAGCAGTACTTC
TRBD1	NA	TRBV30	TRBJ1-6	CAWEWGQGNSPLHF	TGTGCCTGGGAGTGGGGACAGGGTAATTCACCCCTCCACTTT
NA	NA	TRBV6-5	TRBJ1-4	CASRTGNNEKLFF	TGTGCCAGCAGAACAGGGAATAATGAAAAACTGTTTTTT
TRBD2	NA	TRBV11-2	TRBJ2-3	CASSSLPLRGGRDTQYF	TGTGCCAGCAGCTCATTGCCCTTGCGGGGGGGAAGAGATACGCAGTATTTT
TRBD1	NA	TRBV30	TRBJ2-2	CARTGNGNTGELFF	TGTGCACGGACAGGGAACGGGAACACCGGGGAGCTGTTTTTT
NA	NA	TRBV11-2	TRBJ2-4	CASSLGRGGKNIQYF	TGTGCCAGCAGCTTAGGACGGGGAGGCAAAAACATTCAGTACTTC
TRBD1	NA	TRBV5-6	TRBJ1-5	CASSLTGASNQPQHF	TGTGCCAGCAGCTTGACAGGGGCGAGCAATCAGCCCCAGCATTTT
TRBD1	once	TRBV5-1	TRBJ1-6	CASSTLGQGPDSPLHF	TGCGCCAGCAGCACTTTGGGACAGGGGCCGGATTCACCCCTCCACTTT
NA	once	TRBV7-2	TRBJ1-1	CASSLSVMGRNTEAFF	TGTGCCAGCAGCTTATCGGTTATGGGGCGGAACACTGAAGCTTTCTTT
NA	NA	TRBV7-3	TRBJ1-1	CASSLGPLNTEAFF	TGTGCCAGCAGCTTGGGCCCTTTGAACACTGAAGCTTTCTTT
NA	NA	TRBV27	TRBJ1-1	CASSATGFGAFF	TGTGCCAGCAGTGCAACGGGGTTCGGAGCTTTCTTT
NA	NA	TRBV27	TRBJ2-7	CASSWNSNYEQYF	TGTGCCAGCAGTTGGAACAGCAACTACGAGCAGTACTTC
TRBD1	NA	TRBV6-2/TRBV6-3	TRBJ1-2	CASSWTGDGYTF	TGTGCCAGCAGTTGGACAGGCGATGGCTACACCTTC
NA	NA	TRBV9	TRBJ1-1	CASSVEGQNTEAFF	TGTGCCAGCAGCGTAGAAGGTCAGAACACTGAAGCTTTCTTT
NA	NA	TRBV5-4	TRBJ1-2	CASSPGGGGYGYTF	TGTGCCAGCAGCCCGGGCGGGGGAGGGTATGGCTACACCTTC
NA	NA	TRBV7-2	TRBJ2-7	CASRLPTASFYEQYF	TGTGCCAGCAGACTTCCGACAGCAAGTTTCTACGAGCAGTACTTC
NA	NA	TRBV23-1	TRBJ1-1	CASSQSGWEAFF	TGCGCCAGCAGTCAATCTGGTTGGGAGGCTTTCTTT
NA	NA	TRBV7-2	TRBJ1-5	CASSLGRGRYQPQHF	TGTGCCAGCAGCTTAGGTAGGGGACGGTATCAGCCCCAGCATTTT
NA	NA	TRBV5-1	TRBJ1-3	CASSQDYSGNTIYF	TGCGCCAGCAGCCAAGATTACTCTGGAAACACCATATATTTT
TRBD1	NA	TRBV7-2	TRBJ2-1	CASSPRGQGHEQFF	TGTGCCAGCAGCCCCAGGGGACAGGGACATGAGCAGTTCTTC
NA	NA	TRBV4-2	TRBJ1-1	CASSQADSLNTEAFF	TGTGCCAGCAGCCAAGCCGACAGTTTGAACACTGAAGCTTTCTTT
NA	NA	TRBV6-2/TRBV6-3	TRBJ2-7	CASSQPGNEQYF	TGTGCCAGCAGCCAACCAGGTAACGAGCAGTACTTC
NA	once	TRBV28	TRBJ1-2	CASSFETVLGYTF	TGTGCCAGCAGTTTTGAGACAGTTTTAGGCTACACCTTC
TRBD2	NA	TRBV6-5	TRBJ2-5	CASSYAKRGTGAQYF	TGTGCCAGCAGTTACGCGAAGCGGGGGACCGGAGCCCAGTACTTC
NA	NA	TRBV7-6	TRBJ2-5	CASSLEVTSRVETQYF	TGTGCCAGCAGCTTAGAAGTAACTTCGAGGGTCGAGACCCAGTACTTC
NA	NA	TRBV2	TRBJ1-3	CASSEDGGSGNTIYF	TGTGCCAGCAGTGAAGACGGCGGTTCTGGAAACACCATATATTTT
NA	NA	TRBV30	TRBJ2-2	CAWSDGTGGELFF	TGTGCCTGGAGCGATGGGACGGGCGGGGAGCTGTTTTTT
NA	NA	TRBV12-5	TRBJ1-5	CASGLENQPQHF	TGTGCTAGTGGTTTGGAGAATCAGCCCCAGCATTTT
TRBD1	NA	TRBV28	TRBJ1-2	CASSGRGGGSGYTF	TGTGCCAGCAGCGGAAGAGGAGGGGGCAGTGGCTACACCTTC
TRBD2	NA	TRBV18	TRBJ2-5	CASSPDSGAQETQYF	TGTGCCAGCTCACCCGATAGCGGGGCTCAAGAGACCCAGTACTTC
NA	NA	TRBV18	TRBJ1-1	CASSPQDSLNTEAFF	TGTGCCAGCTCACCACAGGACAGTCTGAACACTGAAGCTTTCTTT
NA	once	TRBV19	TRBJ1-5	CASSIESYSNQPQHF	TGTGCCAGTAGTATAGAATCCTATAGCAATCAGCCCCAGCATTTT
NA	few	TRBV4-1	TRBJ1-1	CALKGSTEAFF	TGCGCCCTTAAAGGGTCCACTGAAGCTTTCTTT
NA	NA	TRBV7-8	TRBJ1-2	CASSLAPTYGYTF	TGTGCCAGCAGCTTAGCTCCGACCTATGGCTACACCTTC
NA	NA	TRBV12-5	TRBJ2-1	CASGEPGQMYNEQFF	TGTGCTAGTGGAGAACCTGGACAGATGTACAATGAGCAGTTCTTC
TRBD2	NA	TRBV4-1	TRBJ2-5	CASSREGAGGPETQYF	TGCGCCAGCAGCCGTGAAGGGGCGGGGGGGCCGGAGACCCAGTACTTC
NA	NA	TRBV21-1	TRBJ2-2	CASSMLAGEDTGELFF	TGTGCCAGCAGCATGTTAGCGGGAGAGGACACCGGGGAGCTGTTTTTT
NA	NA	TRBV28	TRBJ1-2	CASSPQGGWDYGYTF	TGTGCCAGCAGTCCCCAGGGAGGGTGGGACTATGGCTACACCTTC
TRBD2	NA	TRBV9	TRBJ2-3	CASSAQTSGRITDTQYF	TGTGCCAGCAGCGCGCAGACTAGCGGGAGAATCACAGATACGCAGTATTTT
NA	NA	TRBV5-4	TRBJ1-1	CASSLPGQLGIFTEAFF	TGTGCCAGCAGCTTGCCGGGGCAGCTTGGAATCTTCACTGAAGCTTTCTTT
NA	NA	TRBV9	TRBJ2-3	CASSVEVGVITDTQYF	TGTGCCAGCAGCGTAGAGGTCGGGGTGATCACAGATACGCAGTATTTT
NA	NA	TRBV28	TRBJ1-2	CASSRVTPNYGYTF	TGTGCCAGCAGTCGAGTTACGCCAAACTATGGCTACACCTTC
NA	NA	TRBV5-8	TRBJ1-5	CASSLWGASNQPQHF	TGTGCCAGCAGCTTGTGGGGCGCGAGCAATCAGCCCCAGCATTTT